Detailed here is one TCR beta chain. Its antigen is undetermined. These data originate in a study of cytomegalovirus exposure and HLA in healthy donors. Study-wide findings and caveats: A later analysis, which compared TCR beta chains of equal frequency, found the HLA-associated ones more clonally expanded. Some TCR beta chains (roughly 150 of them) were listed as cytomegalovirus-associated. Reports showed the classifier diagnosing cytomegalovirus status with high specificity and sensitivity. Among the sequence variants, a highly shared cluster was likely an artifact of sequencing.

This CDR3 comprises 12 residues. CDR1 and CDR2 (germline): SGHVS, FNYEAQ. The trim removed 5 bases at V and 5 bases at J, leaving 2 bases unmatched. Both 60 Vbeta primers and 13 Jbeta primers went into the PCR. Libraries were prepared by immunoSEQ multiplex PCR; TCRdb keeps only in-frame clonotypes and omits some of them. The table lists 150,000 or so clones. The TCR was taken from a woman aged 35 to 49 in good health and CMV-seropositive. The chain recombines TRBV7-6 with TRBJ2-7, with 8 bases aligning to TRBD1. Source material: PBMCs. CDR3 protein: CASSRQGNEQYF. CDR3 DNA sequence: TGTGCCAGCAGCCGACAGGGGAACGAGCAGTACTTC.